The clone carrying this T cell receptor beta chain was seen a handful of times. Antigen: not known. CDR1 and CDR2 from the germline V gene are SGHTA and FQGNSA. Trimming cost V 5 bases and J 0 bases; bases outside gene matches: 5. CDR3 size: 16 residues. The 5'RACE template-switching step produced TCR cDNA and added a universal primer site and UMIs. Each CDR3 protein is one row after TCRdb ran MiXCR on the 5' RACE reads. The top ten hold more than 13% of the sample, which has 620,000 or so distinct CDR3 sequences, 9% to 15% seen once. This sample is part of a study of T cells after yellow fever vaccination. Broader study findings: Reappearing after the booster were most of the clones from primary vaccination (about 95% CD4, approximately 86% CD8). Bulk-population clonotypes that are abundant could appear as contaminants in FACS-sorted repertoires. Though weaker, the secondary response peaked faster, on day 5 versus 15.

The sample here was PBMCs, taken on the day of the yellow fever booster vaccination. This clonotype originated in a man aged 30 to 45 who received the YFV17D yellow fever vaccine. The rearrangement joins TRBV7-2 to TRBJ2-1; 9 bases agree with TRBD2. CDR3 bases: TGTGCCAGCAGCCCCAGACTAGCGGACTCCTACAATGAGCAGTTCTTC. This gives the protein CASSPRLADSYNEQFF.